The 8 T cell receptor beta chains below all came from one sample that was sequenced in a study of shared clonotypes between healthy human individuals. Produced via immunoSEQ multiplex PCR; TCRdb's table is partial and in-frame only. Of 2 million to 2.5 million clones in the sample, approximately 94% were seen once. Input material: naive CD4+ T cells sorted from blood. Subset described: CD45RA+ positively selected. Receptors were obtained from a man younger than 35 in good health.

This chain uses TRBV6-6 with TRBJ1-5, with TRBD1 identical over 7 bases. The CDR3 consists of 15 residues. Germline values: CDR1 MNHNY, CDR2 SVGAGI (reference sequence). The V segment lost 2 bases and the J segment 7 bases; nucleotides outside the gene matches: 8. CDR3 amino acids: CASSYEQGTGQPQHF. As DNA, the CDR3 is TGTGCCAGCAGTTACGAACAGGGGACCGGACAGCCCCAGCATTTT.

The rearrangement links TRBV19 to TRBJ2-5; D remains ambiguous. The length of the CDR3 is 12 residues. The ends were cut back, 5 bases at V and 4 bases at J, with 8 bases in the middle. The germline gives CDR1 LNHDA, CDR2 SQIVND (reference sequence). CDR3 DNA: TGTGCCAGTAGTCAAAAGGGAGAGACCCAGTACTTC. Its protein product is CASSQKGETQYF.

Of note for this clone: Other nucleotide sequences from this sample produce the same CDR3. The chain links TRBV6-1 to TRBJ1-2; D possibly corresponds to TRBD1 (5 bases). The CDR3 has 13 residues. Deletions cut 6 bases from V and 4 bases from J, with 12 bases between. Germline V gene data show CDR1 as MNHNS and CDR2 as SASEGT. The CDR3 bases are TGTGCCAGCAGCCTCCGGGACGGCTATGGCTACACCTTC. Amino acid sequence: CASSLRDGYGYTF.

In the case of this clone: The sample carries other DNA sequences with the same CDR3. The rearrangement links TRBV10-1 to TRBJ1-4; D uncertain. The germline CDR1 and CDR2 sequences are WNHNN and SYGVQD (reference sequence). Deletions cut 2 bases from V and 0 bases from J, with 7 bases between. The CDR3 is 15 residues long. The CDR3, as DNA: TGCGCCAGCAGTGAGGGCAGTGCAACTAATGAAAAACTGTTTTTT. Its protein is CASSEGSATNEKLFF.

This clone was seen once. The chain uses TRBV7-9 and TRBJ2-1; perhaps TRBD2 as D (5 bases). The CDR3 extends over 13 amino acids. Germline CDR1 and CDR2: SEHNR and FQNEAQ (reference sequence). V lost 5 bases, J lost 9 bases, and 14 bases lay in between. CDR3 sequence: CASSPDLRAEQFF. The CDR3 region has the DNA TGTGCCAGCAGCCCAGACTTGCGGGCTGAGCAGTTCTTC.

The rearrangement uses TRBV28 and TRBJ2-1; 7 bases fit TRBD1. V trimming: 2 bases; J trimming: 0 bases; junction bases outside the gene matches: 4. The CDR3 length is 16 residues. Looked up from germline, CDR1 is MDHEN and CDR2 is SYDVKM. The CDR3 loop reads CASSLATGSSYNEQFF. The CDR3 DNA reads TGTGCCAGCAGTTTAGCGACAGGGAGCTCCTACAATGAGCAGTTCTTC.

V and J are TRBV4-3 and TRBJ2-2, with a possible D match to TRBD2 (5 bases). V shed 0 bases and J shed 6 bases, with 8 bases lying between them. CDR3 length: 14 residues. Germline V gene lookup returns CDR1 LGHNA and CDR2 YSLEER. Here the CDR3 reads CASSQEAGAGELFF. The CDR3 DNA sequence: TGCGCCAGCAGCCAAGAGGCGGGCGCCGGGGAGCTGTTTTTT.

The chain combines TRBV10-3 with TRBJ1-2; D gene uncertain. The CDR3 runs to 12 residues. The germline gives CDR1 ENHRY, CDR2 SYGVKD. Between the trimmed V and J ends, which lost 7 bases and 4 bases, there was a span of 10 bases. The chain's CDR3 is CAITPGGYGYTF. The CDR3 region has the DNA TGTGCCATCACTCCGGGCGGCTATGGCTACACCTTC.